This TCR beta chain was sequenced during a study of PD-L1 blockade in urothelial cancer. After removal of 7 bases from V and 7 bases from J, the junction contained 10 bases not matched to a gene. This CDR3 is built from 14 residues. The sample's time point: pretreatment peripheral blood. Generated by immunoSEQ multiplex PCR, the TCRdb table keeps only in-frame clones and is missing some. The data contain approximately 55,000 clones, around 84% of them singletons. The sequencing here drew on PBMCs, taken around atezolizumab (anti-PD-L1) treatment. The rearrangement uses TRBV23-1 and TRBJ1-2; 9 bases are a match to TRBD1. TRBV23-1 falls under the ORF class, with uncertain function. The sequence derives from a man aged 55 to 70 with urothelial cancer. The CDR3 here is CASIQDRGVFGYTF. The CDR3 region has the DNA TGCGCCAGCATTCAGGACAGGGGAGTTTTTGGCTACACCTTC.